Sequencing of this TCR beta chain was carried out in a study of immune evolution from preneoplasia to lung adenocarcinoma. Study outcomes and limitations: Later-stage lesions appeared to have more T cells, more diversity, less clonality. Normal lung had the highest top T cell clone frequencies.

CDR3 length: 15 amino acids. V was shortened by 1 base and J by 4 bases, with 14 bases between the two germline ends. Germline-derived CDR1 and CDR2 are MNHNS and SASEGT. In regard to this clone: Its antigen is currently unknown.

Clones were read by immunoSEQ multiplex PCR, and TCRdb kept only the in-frame ones, dropping some. The sample includes 2,000 to 2,500 clones, approximately 80% seen only once; the top ten take approximately 5.4%. Resections took place in Japan or China from about 2014 to 2017. This TCR was sampled from a person aged 60-80 years with invasive lung adenocarcinoma. The chain combines TRBV6-1 with TRBJ2-7, with D possibly being TRBD2 (6 bases). The sequenced sample was FFPE invasive lung adenocarcinoma tissue. The CDR3 nucleotides are TGTGCCAGCAGTGAAGAAACAGGAGGGGCTTACGAGCAGTACTTC. Amino acid sequence: CASSEETGGAYEQYF.